The present T cell receptor beta chain was sequenced within a study of shared clonotypes between healthy human individuals. Sequenced by immunoSEQ multiplex PCR; TCRdb stores in-frame clones only, minus some. Of hundreds of thousands of clones listed, around four fifths are singletons. Germline loops: CDR1 LNHDA, CDR2 SQIVND (reference sequence). The junction had 10 bases not matched to a gene; V was cut back by 5 bases and J by 3 bases. The CDR3 loop spans 16 amino acids. V is TRBV19 and J is TRBJ1-5, with 7 bases lining up with TRBD1. Sequenced material: memory CD4+ T cells sorted from blood. The subset here: CD45RA-negative fraction. The receptor was derived from a woman in her twenties or thirties in good health. The CDR3 reads CASSGVGTDNNQPQHF. Here the CDR3 DNA reads TGTGCCAGTAGTGGGGTCGGGACAGACAACAATCAGCCCCAGCATTTT.